This T cell receptor beta chain was obtained from a study of regulatory T cells in long-lasting Graves disease. Germline CDR1 SGHTA, CDR2 FQGNSA. Trimming cost V 4 bases and J 5 bases; bases outside gene matches: 12. This CDR3 is 16 amino acids long. Both iRepertoire HTBI primers and Arm-PCR of CDR3 regions were used to build the TCR beta libraries. Via MiXCR, TCRdb re-called the multiplex PCR reads, giving one row per CDR3 protein. The profile shows 510,000 or so distinct CDR3 sequences, around 13% of them singletons. This clonotype was found many times. Time point given: newly diagnosed GD, antithyroid drugs for less than 3 months. PBMC RNA was the source of the TCR library. These same records also appear under a second study, on T cells in Graves' hyperthyroidism and ophthalmopathy. That work contributes: A set of HTBI primers served as the primers for a first-round RT-PCR of the TCR CDR3.

This chain links TRBV7-2 with TRBJ1-2; 8 nucleotides align to TRBD1. The TCR originated in a woman aged 25 to 45 with Graves disease. The specimen comprised peripheral blood mononuclear cells (PBMCs), sampled at new diagnosis, from a patient treated with antithyroid drugs. CDR3 in DNA: TGTGCCAGCAGCTCCTATTTGGGACAGGAGATTTATGGCTACACCTTC. As protein: CASSSYLGQEIYGYTF.